One TCR beta chain is described in this entry. Antigen specificity is unknown. Other DNA sequences of this sample code for an identical CDR3. Germline CDR1 and CDR2: MGHRA and YSYEKL. J lost 4 bases, V lost 0 bases, and 3 bases had no gene match. The CDR3 covers 15 residues. The data derive from a study of Ad26.COV2.S vaccination and SARS-CoV-2 variants. At the level of the study: Each vaccinee took Ad26.COV2.S intramuscularly, once or twice 56 days apart. The study, taken as a whole, reports: An underestimation of total T cell responses may have resulted from the TCR breadth and depth analyses. Greater spike-specific TCR breadth was seen in vaccine recipients than in placebo recipients. People who got the vaccine or the placebo had similar non-spike TCR breadth.

Treatment given: roughly 18 received Ad26.COV2.S at low or high dose, single or two shots; roughly five received placebo; per-sample allocation not given. Specimen acquisition occurred on day 63 following the initial vaccine or placebo injection. Method: immunoSEQ multiplex PCR; TCRdb's copy keeps in-frame clones and lacks some. The data show about 470,000 clones, around 91% seen once. This chain links TRBV4-1 with TRBJ2-7; 10 bases fit TRBD1. This TCR came from a person between 18 and 59 years old who received the Ad26.COV2.S COVID-19 vaccine or a placebo. The material sequenced was peripheral blood, taken in a trial of Ad26.COV2.S vaccine versus placebo. CDR3 in amino acids: CASSQDGTGDYEQYF. The DNA of the CDR3 is TGCGCCAGCAGCCAAGATGGGACAGGGGATTACGAGCAGTACTTC.